This T cell receptor beta chain was obtained from a study of molecular identifiers for immune sequencing clone quantification. This CDR3 is built from 16 residues. CDR1 is LNHDA and CDR2 is SQIVND in the germline V gene (reference sequence). Each CDR3 protein gets one entry after TCRdb re-called the PCR reads with MiXCR. The top ten hold approximately 0.75% of the sample, which has some 590,000 distinct CDR3 sequences, 25% seen once. With regard to this clonotype: The junction does not match germline at one end; this may be a read error.

The sample was naive CD8+ T cells from blood, with Jurkat cell RNA spiked in. Stated subset: FACS-sorted CD8+CD4-CCR7+CD45RA+ naive T cells. The chain links TRBV19 to TRBJ2-3, with D possibly being TRBD1 (5 bases). This sequence originates from a human donor in good health. Some libraries in this study had Jurkat cell RNA spiked in. The CDR3 nucleotides read TGTGCCAGTAGTAAGACAGCAGAGCCCTACACAGATATGCAGTATTTT. It specifies CASSKTAEPYTDMQYF. Full variable domain (missing parts from reference TRBV19 and TRBJ2-3): DGGITQSPKYLFRKEGQNVTLSCEQNLNHDAMYWYRQDPGQGLRLIYYSQIVNDFQKGDIAEGYSVSREKKESFPLTVTSAQKNPTAFYLCASSKTAEPYTDMQYFGPGTRLTVL.